This T cell receptor beta chain was found in a study of OX40 agonist ivuxolimab in advanced cancers. Study background: Of mixed ages from about 20 to 80 and averaging 60 years, the group was roughly 83% male. Study-level points and caveats: Clones of CD4+ and CD8+ blood T cells grew by week 6 at doses of 0.1 to 3.0 mg/kg.

Assay used: immunoSEQ multiplex PCR; TCRdb lists only in-frame clones, some missing. The sample consists of some 38,000 clones, roughly 92% of them appearing once. The CDR3 has 16 amino acids. The germline CDR1 and CDR2 sequences are SGDLS and YYNGEE. V was shortened by 0 bases and J by 2 bases, with 15 bases between the two germline ends. Remarks on this clone: Its antigen is not known.

Patients were ineligible given autoimmune disease history or systemic immunosuppression. Sequencing used CD4+ or CD8+ T cells sorted from blood, obtained in a trial of the OX40 agonist ivuxolimab. V is TRBV9 and J is TRBJ2-7; tentative D call: TRBD2 (8 bases). This receptor was obtained from an adult with an advanced solid tumor such as melanoma, head and neck, liver or kidney cancer. The CDR3 DNA reads TGTGCCAGCAGCGTAGAGGGGGCAGCGGGAGCCTACGAGCAGTACTTC. Its protein is CASSVEGAAGAYEQYF.